These 14 T cell receptor beta chains came from one sample sequenced in a study of molecular identifiers for immune sequencing clone quantification (dated 2018 in TCRdb). Library creation used PCR. TCRdb lists the instrument as Illumina HiSeq 4000. TCRdb took the public reads, trimmed them with fastp at Q25, ran MiXCR for clone calling and kept in-frame beta chains. A single entry per CDR3 protein holds the most common genes and DNA from its merged rows. The sample includes about 640,000 distinct CDR3 sequences, with about 20% observed a single time. The top ten hold roughly 0.83% of the sample. The specimen sequenced was naive CD8+ T cells from blood, with Jurkat cell RNA spiked in. The cell subset or site label here, explained by the study, means: FACS-sorted CD8+CD4-CCR7+CD45RA+ naive T cells. These receptors all come from a human donor in good health. Some libraries in this study had Jurkat cell RNA spiked in.

This clonotype came up many times. The genes are TRBV9 and TRBJ1-2; D is perhaps TRBD1 (5 bases). Trimming stripped 0 bases from V and 5 bases from J, with 11 bases between. Germline V gene sequence: CDR1 SGDLS, CDR2 YYNGEE. The CDR3 totals 14 residues. The DNA for the CDR3 is TGTGCCAGCAGCGTAGAAGACAGCTCTTATGGCTACACCTTC. It is translated as CASSVEDSSYGYTF.

This clonotype has at least ten counts. The chain combines TRBV28 with TRBJ2-7; perhaps TRBD1 as D (5 bases). Looked up from germline, CDR1 is MDHEN and CDR2 is SYDVKM. The germline V and J ends were trimmed by 5 bases and 0 bases, with 11 bases remaining between them. The CDR3 contains 14 residues. In nucleotides, the CDR3 is TGTGCCAGCAGTCCCTGGGGCGGCTCCTACGAGCAGTACTTC. It yields the protein CASSPWGGSYEQYF.

This clonotype was observed a single time. A read error may be the cause here, since a much bigger clone is one base away. This sequence joins TRBV5-6 and TRBJ2-7; tentatively, D is TRBD1 (5 bases). CDR1 is SGHDT, CDR2 YYEEEE, per germline. Between the trimmed V and J ends, which lost 1 base and 0 bases, there was a span of 11 bases. This CDR3 contains 15 residues. The CDR3 sequence: CASSLLSGPSYEQYF. In DNA form, the CDR3 reads TGTGCCAGCAGCTTGTTGTCAGGGCCCTCCTACGAGCAGTACTTC.

This clonotype was found many times. The gene calls are TRBV28 and TRBJ1-3; D is uncertain. CDR3 length equals 14 residues. Germline CDR1 and CDR2: MDHEN and SYDVKM. The germline V and J ends were trimmed by 6 bases and 2 bases, with 11 bases remaining between them. The CDR3 nucleotides are TGTGCCAGCAGCCTGCGGACTGCTGGAAACACCATATATTTT. Translating gives CASSLRTAGNTIYF.

Ten or more counts support this clonotype. The chain uses TRBV7-2 and TRBJ2-2, with a weak D call TRBD1 (6 bases). CDR1 is SGHTA, CDR2 FQGNSA, per germline. V shed 5 bases and J shed 5 bases, with 21 bases lying between them. CDR3 length equals 17 residues. The CDR3 here is CASSPETGAWRTGELFF. The CDR3 DNA reads as TGTGCCAGCAGCCCCGAGACAGGCGCGTGGAGGACCGGGGAGCTGTTTTTT. Full variable domain (remainder filled in from reference TRBV7-2 and TRBJ2-2): GAGVSQSPSNKVTEKGKDVELRCDPISGHTALYWYRQSLGQGLEFLIYFQGNSAPDKSGLPSDRFSAERTGGSVSTLTIQRTQQEDSAVYLCASSPETGAWRTGELFFGEGSRLTVL.

This clonotype was observed at least ten times. The chain links TRBV29-1 to TRBJ1-1; unclear D gene. This CDR3 has 10 amino acids. The germline gives CDR1 SQVTM, CDR2 ANQGSEA. The V end lost 1 base, the J end lost 6 bases, and 3 bases lay between the germline ends. The CDR3 bases are TGCAGCGTTGAAGGGGCTGAAGCTTTCTTT. This gives the protein CSVEGAEAFF.

This clonotype was detected only a few times. This sequence joins TRBV7-2 and TRBJ2-1; perhaps TRBD2 as D (7 bases). The CDR3 is made up of 17 amino acids. The germline V gene encodes CDR1 SGHTA and CDR2 FQGNSA. V dropped 5 bases and J dropped 2 bases, with 19 bases sitting between them. In nucleotides, the CDR3 is TGTGCCAGCAGCCGGGGGGAAGACAGGAGAACCTACAATGAGCAGTTCTTC. This sequence encodes CASSRGEDRRTYNEQFF.

The sample holds many counts of this clonotype. The chain joins TRBV12-3 or TRBV12-4 to TRBJ2-5; 9 nucleotides align to TRBD2. The ends lost 4 bases at V and 1 base at J; junction bases unmatched: 4. The CDR3 spans 15 residues. The CDR3 spells CASSSSGGSQETQYF. Here the CDR3 DNA reads TGTGCCAGCAGTTCAAGCGGGGGGAGCCAAGAGACCCAGTACTTC.

This clonotype was seen many times. The CDR3 loop reads CASSFWSGDSPLHF. DNA of the CDR3: TGTGCCAGCAGCTTTTGGAGTGGGGATTCACCCCTCCACTTT. V is TRBV5-6 and J is TRBJ1-6, with D uncertain. In germline, CDR1 is SGHDT, CDR2 YYEEEE. V lost 2 bases and J 8 bases, leaving 11 bases between the germline ends. The CDR3 covers 14 residues.

There are many counts of this clonotype. The genes are TRBV7-8 and TRBJ2-2, with 7 bases aligning to TRBD2. V was pared by 5 bases and J by 3 bases, with 6 bases of the junction left unmatched. CDR1 is SGHVS, CDR2 FQNEAQ, per germline. The CDR3 loop spans 15 amino acids. Here the CDR3 reads CASSPGEGYTGELFF. CDR3 bases: TGTGCCAGCAGCCCCGGGGAGGGTTACACCGGGGAGCTGTTTTTT.

This clonotype was counted at least ten times. The J gene is TRBJ2-1, the V gene TRBV29-1; D might be TRBD1 (5 bases). Looked up from germline, CDR1 is SQVTM and CDR2 is ANQGSEA. V was clipped by 2 bases and J by 2 bases, with 19 bases between them. The CDR3 has 17 amino acids. The CDR3 region has the DNA TGCAGCGTTGAACCGATGAGGATAGTACAGGCCTACAATGAGCAGTTCTTC. This gives the protein CSVEPMRIVQAYNEQFF.

A note on this clonotype: This may come from a read error, since a much larger clone is one base off. V is TRBV9 and J is TRBJ2-7; 10 bases are shared with TRBD1. The ends lost 3 bases at V and 9 bases at J; junction bases unmatched: 15. CDR1 is SGDLS and CDR2 is YYNGEE in the germline V gene. This CDR3 is built from 16 residues. The CDR3: CASSGDQGQGYMGQYF. CDR3 DNA sequence: TGTGCCAGCAGCGGAGACCAGGGACAGGGGTATATGGGGCAGTACTTC. Full variable domain (missing parts from reference TRBV9 and TRBJ2-7): DSGVTQTPKHLITATGQRVTLRCSPRSGDLSVYWYQQSLDQGLQFLIQYYNGEERAKGNILERFSAQQFPDLHSELNLSSLELGDSALYFCASSGDQGQGYMGQYFGPGTRLTVT.

This clonotype was seen many times. The chain employs TRBV3-1 and TRBJ2-5, with D possibly being TRBD1 (5 bases). The CDR3 has 15 amino acids. V lost 4 bases to trimming and J lost 1 base, with 13 bases between them. Germline V gene sequence: CDR1 LGHDT, CDR2 YNNKEL (reference sequence). This chain's CDR3 is CASSPPRRGQETQYF. In nucleotides, the CDR3 is TGTGCCAGCAGCCCCCCGCGTAGGGGCCAAGAGACCCAGTACTTC.

As regards this clonotype: Sequence at one end of the junction differs from germline and may be a read error. This rearrangement joins TRBV29-1 to TRBJ2-7; 8 bases align to TRBD1. CDR3 length: 13 residues. Looked up from germline, CDR1 is SQVTM and CDR2 is ANQGSEA. The DNA of the CDR3 is TGCAGTGTTGGGGGACAGGAGGTCTACGAGCAGTACTTC. Encoded protein: CSVGGQEVYEQYF.